These T cell receptor beta chains were read from a single sample in a study of blood T cell repertoires in COVID-19. Data came from immunoSEQ multiplex PCR; TCRdb stores just in-frame clones and leaves some out. The sample has more than 150,000 clones, less than 90% seen once. What was sequenced was peripheral blood. The source is a woman aged 35 to 49 with acute or convalescent COVID-19. CDR3s include the opening cysteine and the closing phenylalanine or tryptophan. Fields, in order: clone size, D gene, CDR3 length, V gene, J gene, CDR3 DNA, CDR3 protein. A D gene is named only where the DNA matches it firmly. Expanded clones get a size class; other rows say once, few or many, or leave the size out.

clone size: .; D gene: TRBD2; CDR3 length: 13; V gene: TRBV3-1/TRBV3-2; J gene: TRBJ2-1; CDR3 DNA: TGTGCCAGCAGCCAAGCGGGGGGGAATGAGCAGTTCTTC; CDR3 protein: CASSQAGGNEQFF
clone size: .; D gene: .; CDR3 length: 12; V gene: TRBV7-2; J gene: TRBJ2-1; CDR3 DNA: TGTGCCAGCAGCTTAGTATTTGATGAGCAGTTCTTC; CDR3 protein: CASSLVFDEQFF
clone size: .; D gene: .; CDR3 length: 15; V gene: TRBV6-5; J gene: TRBJ1-3; CDR3 DNA: TGTGCCAGCAGACTCTTGAGGGACTCTGGAAACACCATATATTTT; CDR3 protein: CASRLLRDSGNTIYF
clone size: .; D gene: TRBD1; CDR3 length: 14; V gene: TRBV15; J gene: TRBJ2-5; CDR3 DNA: TGTGCCACCAGCAGAGATCAGGGGGCCGAGACCCAGTACTTC; CDR3 protein: CATSRDQGAETQYF
clone size: .; D gene: .; CDR3 length: 12; V gene: TRBV7-9; J gene: TRBJ1-1; CDR3 DNA: TGTGCCAGCAGCCACCCGAGCGGGGGAGCTTTCTTT; CDR3 protein: CASSHPSGGAFF
clone size: .; D gene: TRBD1; CDR3 length: 18; V gene: TRBV15; J gene: TRBJ1-1; CDR3 DNA: TGTGCCACCAGCAGAGAGACAGGGAAGGTCGTTCGTGGCACTGAAGCTTTCTTT; CDR3 protein: CATSRETGKVVRGTEAFF
clone size: .; D gene: .; CDR3 length: 14; V gene: TRBV2; J gene: TRBJ2-1; CDR3 DNA: TGTGCCAGCAGTGGTTTTATCTCCTACAATGAGCAGTTCTTC; CDR3 protein: CASSGFISYNEQFF
clone size: once; D gene: .; CDR3 length: 15; V gene: TRBV6-6; J gene: TRBJ1-5; CDR3 DNA: TGTGCCAGCAGTTCCCGGGGGGGGGAAGGGCAGCCCCAGCATTTT; CDR3 protein: CASSSRGGEGQPQHF
clone size: .; D gene: TRBD1; CDR3 length: 15; V gene: TRBV11-2; J gene: TRBJ1-5; CDR3 DNA: TGTGCCAGCAGCTTAGGGACAGGGATTGATCAGCCCCAGCATTTT; CDR3 protein: CASSLGTGIDQPQHF
clone size: .; D gene: .; CDR3 length: 16; V gene: TRBV5-5; J gene: TRBJ1-2; CDR3 DNA: TGTGCCAGCAGCTTGGGACTTTTAAGTGGAAACTATGGCTACACCTTC; CDR3 protein: CASSLGLLSGNYGYTF
clone size: once; D gene: .; CDR3 length: 15; V gene: TRBV28; J gene: TRBJ1-2; CDR3 DNA: TGTGCCAGCAGTTTGCCGGGACACCCGAACTATGGCTACACCTTC; CDR3 protein: CASSLPGHPNYGYTF
clone size: many; D gene: .; CDR3 length: 14; V gene: TRBV6-4; J gene: TRBJ2-1; CDR3 DNA: TGTGCCAGCAGTGACTCGTGGGAGACGAATGAGCAGTTCTTC; CDR3 protein: CASSDSWETNEQFF
clone size: few; D gene: TRBD1; CDR3 length: 14; V gene: TRBV6-5; J gene: TRBJ1-5; CDR3 DNA: TGTGCCAGCAGCGCCGGGACAGAAAATCAGCCCCAGCATTTT; CDR3 protein: CASSAGTENQPQHF
clone size: .; D gene: .; CDR3 length: 16; V gene: TRBV28; J gene: TRBJ2-2; CDR3 DNA: TGTGCCAGCAGTTCCCCGATGGAGGGGCCCACCGGGGAGCTGTTTTTT; CDR3 protein: CASSSPMEGPTGELFF
clone size: few; D gene: .; CDR3 length: 15; V gene: TRBV10-3; J gene: TRBJ1-4; CDR3 DNA: TGTGCCATCAGTGTGTCGAATCTACGGAGGGAAAAACTGTTTTTT; CDR3 protein: CAISVSNLRREKLFF
clone size: .; D gene: .; CDR3 length: 11; V gene: TRBV5-8; J gene: TRBJ1-1; CDR3 DNA: TGTGCCAGCAGCCTCGGGTTTGAAGCTTTCTTT; CDR3 protein: CASSLGFEAFF
clone size: .; D gene: .; CDR3 length: 14; V gene: TRBV7-9; J gene: TRBJ1-1; CDR3 DNA: TGTGCCAGCGCCCGCGAGGCCAGTCTATATGAAGCTTTCTTT; CDR3 protein: CASAREASLYEAFF
clone size: few; D gene: .; CDR3 length: 11; V gene: TRBV19; J gene: TRBJ1-2; CDR3 DNA: TGTGCCAGTAGTAGAGGGCCAGGCTACACCTTC; CDR3 protein: CASSRGPGYTF
clone size: .; D gene: .; CDR3 length: 18; V gene: TRBV4-2; J gene: TRBJ2-3; CDR3 DNA: TGTGCCAGCAGCCAAGAGACCGGGTATTTAGCGGGCACAGATACGCAGTATTTT; CDR3 protein: CASSQETGYLAGTDTQYF
clone size: .; D gene: TRBD2; CDR3 length: 15; V gene: TRBV5-8; J gene: TRBJ2-1; CDR3 DNA: TGTGCCAGCAGCTACCAGACTAGCGGGAGGAATGAGCAGTTCTTC; CDR3 protein: CASSYQTSGRNEQFF
clone size: .; D gene: .; CDR3 length: 16; V gene: TRBV7-9; J gene: TRBJ1-3; CDR3 DNA: TGTGCCAGCAGCGAGCGGGGGGCCGGCTCTGGAAACACCATATATTTT; CDR3 protein: CASSERGAGSGNTIYF
clone size: .; D gene: .; CDR3 length: 15; V gene: TRBV19; J gene: TRBJ1-5; CDR3 DNA: TGTGCCAGTACCTGGGCAGCCTTTAGCAATCAGCCCCAGCATTTT; CDR3 protein: CASTWAAFSNQPQHF
clone size: .; D gene: TRBD1; CDR3 length: 16; V gene: TRBV27; J gene: TRBJ1-4; CDR3 DNA: TGTGCCAGCAGTTCTCCGAGACAGGGGACTAATGAAAAACTGTTTTTT; CDR3 protein: CASSSPRQGTNEKLFF
clone size: .; D gene: .; CDR3 length: 11; V gene: TRBV28; J gene: TRBJ2-4; CDR3 DNA: TGTGCCAGCAGTTTACGTAACATTCAGTACTTC; CDR3 protein: CASSLRNIQYF
clone size: once; D gene: TRBD1; CDR3 length: 13; V gene: TRBV10-3; J gene: TRBJ2-1; CDR3 DNA: TGTGCCACCACGGACAGGGGAAACAATGAGCAGTTCTTC; CDR3 protein: CATTDRGNNEQFF
clone size: .; D gene: .; CDR3 length: 16; V gene: TRBV30; J gene: TRBJ2-6; CDR3 DNA: TGTGCCTGGATTAACAGTAACCCCCCTGGGGCCAACGTCCTGACTTTC; CDR3 protein: CAWINSNPPGANVLTF